The subject of this entry is one T cell receptor (beta chain). Here immunoSEQ multiplex PCR was the method, and the copy in TCRdb shows in-frame clones only, minus some. The top ten clones hold 1% to 1.5% of a sample with 150,000 to 200,000 clones, 92% of them seen once. This sample stems from a study of T cell responses to AZD1222 COVID-19 vaccine. The CDR3 runs 14 residues. Between the trimmed V and J ends, which lost 3 bases and 6 bases, there was a span of 13 bases. Per the germline V gene, CDR1 is LGHDT and CDR2 is YNNKEL (reference sequence). Specimen: peripheral blood, collected 28 days after the second AZD1222 dose. This receptor was obtained from an adult who received the AZD1222 COVID-19 vaccine. The chain employs TRBV3-1 (or the pseudogene TRBV3-2) and TRBJ2-3, with D perhaps given as TRBD1 or TRBD2 (5 bases each). CDR3 sequence reads: CASSHGGPRDTQYF. DNA of the CDR3: TGTGCCAGCAGCCATGGGGGTCCCCGCGATACGCAGTATTTT.